This T cell receptor beta chain appears in the sequencing data of a study of OX40 agonist ivuxolimab in advanced cancers. About the research overall: Patients in the trial were receiving intravenous ivuxolimab every 2 weeks, at doses of 0.01 to 10 mg/kg.

Profiling relied on immunoSEQ multiplex PCR, and the TCRdb table lists in-frame clones only, not all of them. This sample yields 55,000 to 75,000 clones, of which 81% are seen a single time; about 1% belongs to the top ten. The CDR3 loop spans 13 amino acids. Germline loops: CDR1 SGHRS, CDR2 YFSETQ. The germline V and J ends were trimmed by 2 bases and 2 bases, with 7 bases remaining between them. The chain links TRBV5-1 to TRBJ1-2; no firm D call. Sequencing used CD4+ or CD8+ T cells sorted from blood, obtained in a trial of the OX40 agonist ivuxolimab. This clonotype originated in an adult with an advanced solid tumor such as melanoma, head and neck, liver or kidney cancer. The DNA for the CDR3 is TGCGCCAGCAGCTTAGCACAGAACTATGGCTACACCTTC. It codes for CASSLAQNYGYTF.